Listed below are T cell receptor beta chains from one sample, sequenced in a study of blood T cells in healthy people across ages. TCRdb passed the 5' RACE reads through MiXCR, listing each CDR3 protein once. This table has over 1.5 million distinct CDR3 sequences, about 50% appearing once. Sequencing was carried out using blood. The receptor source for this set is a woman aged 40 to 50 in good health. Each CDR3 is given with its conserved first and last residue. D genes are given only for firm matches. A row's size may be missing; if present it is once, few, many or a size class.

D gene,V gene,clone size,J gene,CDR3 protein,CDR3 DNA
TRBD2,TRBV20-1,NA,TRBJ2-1,CSARYSGGRGQFF,TGCAGTGCTAGATATAGCGGGGGGCGGGGGCAGTTCTTC
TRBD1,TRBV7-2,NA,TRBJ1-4,CASSRGQGSEKLFF,TGTGCCAGCAGTAGAGGACAGGGGTCTGAAAAACTGTTTTTT
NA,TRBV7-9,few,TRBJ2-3,CASLTGADTQYF,TGTGCCAGCTTAACTGGGGCAGATACGCAGTATTTT
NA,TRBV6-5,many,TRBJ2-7,CASSYSGGGYEQYF,TGTGCCAGCAGTTACTCAGGGGGGGGCTACGAGCAGTACTTC
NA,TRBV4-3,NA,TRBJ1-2,CASSHARPNYGYTF,TGCGCCAGCAGCCATGCCAGACCTAACTATGGCTACACCTTC
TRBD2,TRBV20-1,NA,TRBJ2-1,CSARPWSGGAFNEQFF,TGCAGTGCTAGACCCTGGAGCGGGGGGGCCTTCAATGAGCAGTTCTTC
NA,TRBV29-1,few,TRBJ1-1,CSVEGQTDEAFF,TGCAGCGTTGAAGGGCAGACAGACGAAGCTTTCTTT
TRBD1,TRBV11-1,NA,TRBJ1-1,CASSVMNVGQGSMNTEAFF,TGTGCCAGCAGCGTAATGAATGTTGGACAGGGTAGCATGAACACTGAAGCTTTCTTT
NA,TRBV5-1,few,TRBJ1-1,CASSLDRGSKGFF,TGCGCCAGCAGCTTGGATCGAGGGTCCAAGGGTTTCTTT
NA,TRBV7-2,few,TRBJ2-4,CASSLGPGPSKNIQYF,TGTGCCAGCAGCTTGGGGCCGGGACCCTCCAAAAACATTCAGTACTTC
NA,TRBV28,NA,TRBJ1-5,CASRVPQGGLQPQHF,TGTGCCAGCAGAGTCCCCCAGGGCGGTTTGCAGCCCCAGCATTTT
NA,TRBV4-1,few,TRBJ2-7,CASSQSSPSYEQYF,TGCGCCAGCAGCCAAAGTTCCCCCTCCTACGAGCAGTACTTC
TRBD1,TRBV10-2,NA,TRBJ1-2,CASSESLTGSNYGYTF,TGCGCCAGCAGTGAGTCTCTGACAGGGAGCAACTATGGCTACACCTTC
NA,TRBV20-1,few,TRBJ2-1,CSARVRATSSYNEQFF,TGCAGTGCTAGAGTCCGCGCGACGAGCTCCTACAATGAGCAGTTCTTC
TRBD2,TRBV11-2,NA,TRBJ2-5,CASSPRRLAALQTQYF,TGTGCCAGCAGCCCCCGCAGGCTAGCGGCTCTCCAGACCCAGTACTTC
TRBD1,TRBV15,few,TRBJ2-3,CATSKTGTGSTDTQYF,TGTGCCACCAGCAAAACCGGGACAGGGAGTACAGATACGCAGTATTTT
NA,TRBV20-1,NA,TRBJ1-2,CSAKAGKIANHGYTF,TGCAGTGCTAAGGCAGGCAAAATTGCTAACCATGGCTACACCTTC
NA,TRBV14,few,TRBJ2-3,CASSQDSGPDTQYF,TGTGCCAGCAGCCAAGATTCTGGGCCAGATACGCAGTATTTT
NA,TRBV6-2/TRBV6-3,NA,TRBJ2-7,CASSHAPLLRQGGYEQYF,TGTGCCAGCAGCCACGCTCCTCTTCTTAGGCAGGGGGGGTACGAGCAGTACTTC
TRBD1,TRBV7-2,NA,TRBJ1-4,CASSPGTVHEKLFF,TGTGCCAGCAGCCCCGGGACAGTCCATGAAAAACTGTTTTTT
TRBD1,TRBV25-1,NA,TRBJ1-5,CASSPPGTGSQPQHF,TGTGCCAGCAGCCCGCCGGGGACAGGGTCCCAGCCCCAGCATTTT
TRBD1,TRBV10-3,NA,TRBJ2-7,CAISEGGTGIYEQYF,TGTGCCATCAGTGAAGGGGGGACAGGGATCTACGAGCAGTACTTC